One sample yielded the 15 T cell receptor beta chains listed below, sequenced in a study of beta chain features in type 1 diabetes. Every isolated RNA sample was fully reverse transcribed, so sequencing captured expressed TCRB transcripts. Sequencing used immunoSEQ multiplex PCR; TCRdb keeps in-frame clones, though not all of them. The repertoire includes about 400,000 clones, roughly 12% of them detected once, and 0.017% sits in the top ten. The sample comprised naive CD4+ T cells from blood. These receptor sequences come from a man between 18 and 35 years old in good health.

This chain links TRBV7-3 with TRBJ1-1, with D perhaps matching TRBD1 (6 bases). V was shortened by 5 bases and J by 1 base, with 14 bases between the two germline ends. Germline values: CDR1 SGHTA, CDR2 FQGTGA. This CDR3 spans 15 amino acids. CDR3 coding DNA: TGTGCCAGCAGCAGGGGGGGAGAAAGGAACACTGAAGCTTTCTTT. It codes for CASSRGGERNTEAFF.

This clone was observed a handful of times. The rearrangement links TRBV28 to TRBJ2-7, with 10 bases fitting TRBD1. Trimming at V came to 7 bases and at J to 5 bases, leaving 8 bases not matched to a gene. CDR3 size: 14 residues. CDR1 MDHEN and CDR2 SYDVKM come from the germline V gene. The CDR3 sequence: CASIPGTGVHEQYF. The CDR3 nucleotides are TGTGCCAGCATCCCCGGGACAGGGGTACACGAGCAGTACTTC.

This rearrangement joins TRBV7-3 to TRBJ2-5; possible D gene TRBD1, 9 bases. The CDR3 extends over 16 amino acids. The germline V gene encodes CDR1 SGHTA and CDR2 FQGTGA. Trimming removed 5 bases at V and 4 bases at J, with 20 bases between. The CDR3: CASSPHGGGQGETQYF. CDR3 coding DNA: TGTGCCAGCAGCCCCCACGGGGGGGGACAGGGAGAGACCCAGTACTTC.

This clone was observed a few times. The chain links TRBV18 to TRBJ2-1; unclear D gene. Trimming shortened V by 0 bases and J by 6 bases, and 6 bases separated the two germline ends. The germline V gene encodes CDR1 KGHSH and CDR2 LQKENI. CDR3 length: 13 amino acids. CDR3 loop: CASSPPSLNEQFF. In DNA form, the CDR3 reads TGTGCCAGCTCACCACCTAGCCTCAATGAGCAGTTCTTC. The full variable domain, rest sourced from reference TRBV18 and TRBJ2-1, is NAGVMQNPRHLVRRRGQEARLRCSPMKGHSHVYWYRQLPEEGLKFMVYLQKENIIDESGMPKERFSAEFPKEGPSILRIQQVVRGDSAAYFCASSPPSLNEQFFGPGTRLTVL.

This chain links TRBV7-2 with TRBJ1-5, with D possibly TRBD1 on 5 matching bases. Trimming shortened V by 0 bases and J by 0 bases, and 9 bases separated the two germline ends. CDR1 is SGHTA, CDR2 FQGNSA, per germline. The CDR3 is made up of 16 amino acids. The DNA of the CDR3 is TGTGCCAGCAGCTTAGCTCTGACAGCTAGCAATCAGCCCCAGCATTTT. This sequence encodes CASSLALTASNQPQHF.

The chain is built from TRBV5-6 and TRBJ2-3; no clear D. The CDR3 runs to 12 residues. The germline V and J ends were trimmed by 4 bases and 0 bases, with 3 bases remaining between them. CDR1 and CDR2 (germline): SGHDT, YYEEEE. The CDR3 loop reads CASSPSTDTQYF. The CDR3 DNA follows: TGTGCCAGCAGCCCAAGCACAGATACGCAGTATTTT.

The chain uses TRBV7-3 and TRBJ1-1; TRBD1 is a possible D gene (5 bases). Germline V gene sequence: CDR1 SGHTA, CDR2 FQGTGA. The CDR3 extends over 15 amino acids. Between the trimmed V and J ends, which lost 4 bases and 1 base, there was a span of 13 bases. CDR3 residues: CASSSPGAPNTEAFF. CDR3 coding DNA: TGTGCCAGCAGCTCTCCTGGGGCGCCGAACACTGAAGCTTTCTTT.

This clone was recorded a few times. The chain has TRBV18 and TRBJ1-2; D perhaps matches TRBD1 (5 bases). V dropped 5 bases and J dropped 3 bases, with 19 bases sitting between them. This CDR3 region has 16 residues. Germline V lookup: CDR1 KGHSH, CDR2 LQKENI. CDR3 in DNA: TGTGCCAGCTCATCAAGGGGCAAGGCAGAAGACTATGGCTACACCTTC. It yields the protein CASSSRGKAEDYGYTF.

This chain links TRBV18 with TRBJ2-3; maybe TRBD2 (5 bases). This CDR3 contains 14 residues. Germline V gene lookup returns CDR1 KGHSH and CDR2 LQKENI. V was clipped by 5 bases and J by 0 bases, with 9 bases between them. The CDR3 is CASSTRTSTDTQYF. CDR3 nucleotides: TGTGCCAGCTCAACCAGGACTAGCACAGATACGCAGTATTTT.

V and J are TRBV9 and TRBJ1-4; TRBD1 is a possible D gene (6 bases). Trimming took 4 bases from V and 7 from J, leaving 17 bases between them. CDR3 length equals 15 residues. Looked up from germline, CDR1 is SGDLS and CDR2 is YYNGEE. In DNA, the CDR3 is TGTGCCAGCAGCCCCGGGGTGGGGGCGGCTGAAAAACTGTTTTTT. Its translation: CASSPGVGAAEKLFF.

This clone has just a few counts. The chain uses TRBV5-1 and TRBJ2-5, with a possible D match to TRBD2 (6 bases). The CDR3 length is 14 residues. The ends were cut back, 1 base at V and 5 bases at J, with 12 bases in the middle. The germline V gene has CDR1 SGHRS and CDR2 YFSETQ. The DNA of the CDR3 is TGCGCCAGCAGCTTGATGGGAGGCGGGGAGACCCAGTACTTC. Its protein product is CASSLMGGGETQYF.

This clone was observed a few times. J is TRBJ2-6 and V is TRBV7-3; D unresolved. Germline CDR1 reads SGHTA; CDR2 reads FQGTGA. V lost 0 bases and J lost 2, with 8 bases in between. This CDR3 has 16 residues. The CDR3 DNA is TGTGCCAGCAGCTTAACGGCTGGAGCTGGGGCCAACGTCCTGACTTTC. Amino acids: CASSLTAGAGANVLTF.

Only a few counts were recorded for this clone. The chain joins TRBV30 to TRBJ1-2, with D perhaps matching TRBD1 (6 bases). This CDR3 has 12 amino acids. V gave up 3 bases and J gave up 8 bases, with 13 bases separating them. The V gene's germline CDR1 is GTSNPN and CDR2 SVGIG (reference sequence). CDR3 DNA sequence: TGTGCCTGGAGCAACCAGGGGCTGGGCTACACCTTC. The encoded protein is CAWSNQGLGYTF.

This clone was found a few times. The gene calls are TRBV9 and TRBJ2-1, with 7 bases identical to TRBD2. This CDR3 comprises 17 residues. Germline CDR1 reads SGDLS; CDR2 reads YYNGEE. V gave up 0 bases and J gave up 8 bases; unmatched junction bases: 14. Here the CDR3 reads CASSVGEYSALADEQFF. DNA of the CDR3: TGTGCCAGCAGCGTAGGGGAATACAGTGCCCTAGCGGATGAGCAGTTCTTC.

This chain joins TRBV19 and TRBJ2-7; the D is unclear. V was cut by 0 bases and J by 2 bases, with 11 bases left in between. Germline V CDR1 and CDR2: LNHDA, SQIVND (reference sequence). This CDR3 comprises 15 residues. Here the CDR3 DNA reads TGTGCCAGTAGTATAGATCGGGTTCAGACCTACGAGCAGTACTTC. This codes for CASSIDRVQTYEQYF.